These 8 T cell receptor beta chains came from one sample sequenced in a study of blood T cell repertoires in COVID-19. Only in-frame clones appear in the TCRdb table, and some are missing; sequencing was by immunoSEQ multiplex PCR. The sample has about 140,000 clones, 84% seen once. The sequenced sample consisted of peripheral blood. Receptor source: a man in his 60s with active or convalescent COVID-19.

The V call is TRBV3-1 (or the pseudogene TRBV3-2), the J call TRBJ1-3; D call uncertain. Trimming pared 4 bases from V and 0 bases from J, leaving 10 bases between. The CDR3 covers 15 residues. CDR1 is LGHDT and CDR2 is YNNKEL in the germline V gene (reference sequence). CDR3 nucleotide sequence: TGTGCCAGCAGCCGTGAGGTGGCCTCTGGAAACACCATATATTTT. Protein sequence: CASSREVASGNTIYF.

This clone has a single count. The rearrangement uses TRBV6-5 and TRBJ1-2; the D is unclear. Trimming pared 4 bases from V and 4 bases from J, leaving 16 bases between. The CDR3 is 15 amino acids. Per germline, CDR1 MNHEY and CDR2 SVGAGI. Here the CDR3 reads CASSFDPTRTYGYTF. The CDR3 DNA reads TGTGCCAGCAGTTTCGACCCTACTAGGACCTATGGCTACACCTTC.

The gene calls are TRBV11-3 and TRBJ2-1, with D maybe TRBD2 (7 bases). Trimming took off 7 bases at V and 5 bases at J, with 15 bases between the two ends. CDR3 length: 14 residues. CDR1 and CDR2 from the germline V gene are SGHNT and YENEEA. The CDR3 DNA reads as TGTGCCAGCATAGGGGGGGGCTCGGACAATGAGCAGTTCTTC. The encoded protein is CASIGGGSDNEQFF. Drawing the rest from reference TRBV11-3 and TRBJ2-1, the complete variable domain is EAGVVQSPRYKIIEKKQPVAFWCNPISGHNTLYWYLQNLGQGPELLIRYENEEAVDDSQLPKDRFSAERLKGVDSTLKIQPAELGDSAVYLCASIGGGSDNEQFFGPGTRLTVL.

This clone came up many times. The chain combines TRBV4-1 with TRBJ1-5, with 8 bases matching TRBD1. This CDR3 has 16 amino acids. CDR1 is MGHRA and CDR2 is YSYEKL in the germline V gene. Trimming took 3 bases from V and 3 from J; bases not matched to a gene: 7. The CDR3 is CASSHPDRGNNQPQHF. CDR3 coding DNA: TGCGCCAGCAGCCATCCAGACAGGGGAAACAATCAGCCCCAGCATTTT.

The chain employs TRBV6-5 and TRBJ2-1; 7 positions match TRBD1. Germline CDR1 MNHEY, CDR2 SVGAGI. Trimming removed 7 bases from V and 8 bases from J; junction bases left unmatched: 8. This CDR3 is built from 13 residues. The CDR3 reads CASNRQGCDEQFF. CDR3 nucleotides: TGTGCCAGCAACCGACAGGGTTGCGATGAGCAGTTCTTC.

The chain combines TRBV5-6 with TRBJ2-7; 11 nucleotides align to TRBD2. V lost 2 bases and J lost 0; bases outside the gene matches: 1. CDR1 is SGHDT, CDR2 YYEEEE, per germline. The CDR3 extends over 15 amino acids. CDR3 sequence: CASSFSGRVSYEQYV. The CDR3 DNA sequence: TGTGCCAGCAGCTTTAGCGGGAGGGTCTCCTACGAGCAGTACGTC.

The rearrangement uses TRBV7-2 and TRBJ1-4, with D possibly TRBD1 on 6 matching bases. Germline-derived CDR1 and CDR2 are SGHTA and FQGNSA. Trimming removed 0 bases at V and 7 bases at J, with 12 bases between. The CDR3 extends over 15 amino acids. CDR3 residues: CASSLALGAREKLFF. CDR3 DNA sequence: TGTGCCAGCAGCTTAGCGCTGGGGGCCCGTGAAAAACTGTTTTTT.

This chain uses TRBV4-3 with TRBJ2-3; TRBD1 matches at 9 bases. The V gene end was trimmed by 0 bases and the J gene end by 5 bases; junction bases not matched to a gene: 3. Germline V gene sequence: CDR1 LGHNA, CDR2 YSLEER. There are 15 residues in the CDR3. This chain's CDR3 is CASSQDWDREDTQYF. CDR3 nucleotides: TGCGCCAGCAGCCAAGATTGGGACAGGGAAGATACGCAGTATTTT.